This TCR beta chain was sequenced in a study of cytomegalovirus exposure and HLA in healthy donors (dated by TCRdb to about 2017). Study-wide context: An earlier analysis of some 500 of the donors reported about 290 Gb of sequence data and more than 90 million unique TCR beta sequences from about 179 million T cells. An early release covering roughly 600 HLA-typed donors comprised about 300 gigabases of sequencing data and tens of millions of unique TCR sequences. The study combined high-throughput TCR immunosequencing, statistical association of individual TCRs with disease status, and machine learning to predict cytomegalovirus infection status. The number of donors typed differed by locus, with about 620-630 for A, B, C, DRB1 and DQB1, about 500 for DQA1, about 610 for DPA1, and around 460 for DPB1. A later genetic analysis used genome-wide SNP genotypes for about three fifths of the 666 donors, treating that subset as a discovery cohort. Using immunosequencing, the study profiled T cell repertoires from around 670 subjects and related those repertoires to cytomegalovirus serostatus. A separate validation cohort of approximately 130 different subjects was used in addition to the approximately 700-subject first cohort. Every repertoire in the discovery cohort had been generated on one and the same sequencing platform. Of the 300 to 450 genotyped donors, around 81% fell in the genetic ancestry cluster associated with self-reported Caucasian donors. A few DR-DQ haplotypes were handled as single units for association and clustering because linkage in the cohort was strong. Both class I and class II loci were covered by HLA typing, at four-digit resolution. The study was designed to test whether signatures of past pathogen exposure could be identified by cataloging public T cell receptors. Among 398 genotyped donors of the cohort, an average of approximately 240,000 unique TCR beta nucleotide sequences were sequenced per donor, about a sixth of them non-productive. In a later analysis, previously published TCR beta repertoires from 550 to 700 donors were re-analyzed and high-resolution HLA genotyping was added so that TCR occurrence patterns could be studied. An earlier analysis of 587 of the donors used high-throughput TCR beta sequencing to judge whether each TCR beta V gene segment behaved as functional or pseudogenic. Donor age, sex, ethnicity and CMV serostatus were compiled together with the repertoire data. Rather than drawing on any new phenotypic data, the later analysis identified candidate immune exposures from TCR beta sequences and the way those sequences occurred across donors. Study-wide conclusions, independent of this receptor: In this cohort, only TCR beta chains were sequenced, and detectable features were limited by the absence of alpha or paired-chain data. Most CMV-associated TCR beta chains appeared to be HLA-restricted in a later analysis, and the HLA associations seemed to be driven largely by CMV exposure. In a later analysis, the rate of TCR association differed among HLA loci, with DRB1 alleles having the most associated TCRs and HLA-C alleles having the fewest. Linkage disequilibrium might explain the correlated functional status among segregating V segments, but an unknown experimental factor could not be ruled out. Seventeen rarely observed V segments, including chromosome 9 orphons, were excluded from the earlier analysis of about 600 of the donors because counts were too low. Broadly in line with IMGT annotations, most TCR beta V segments showed up in productive rearrangements about 87% or about 30% of the time in an earlier analysis of roughly 590 of the donors. Because the 87-base-pair reads could not distinguish some IMGT-functional V segments, including TRBV6-2 and TRBV6-3, those segments were excluded. In a later analysis, HLA-associated TCR beta chains showed more clonal expansion and lower generation probabilities than non-associated chains that were equally common. A further reported finding was that TCR beta sequences accurately predicted the HLA-A and HLA-B alleles for most subjects in the first cohort. Most TCR sequences were observed very rarely across donors, whereas some public TCRs were present in many individuals. In a later analysis, several top co-occurrence clusters were reported to appear linked to parvovirus B19, influenza, CMV and Epstein-Barr virus. Immune exposure information for the cohort was limited to CMV serostatus. The study gave a list of more than 150 TCR beta chains associated with cytomegalovirus. A few of the identified cytomegalovirus-associated TCR beta chains were confirmed in vitro to be specific for cytomegalovirus antigens. An association between a missense DCLRE1C variant and V-gene and J-gene trimming of TCR beta chains was found in a later genetic analysis and replicated in an independent cohort. HLA typing was unavailable for some donors at each locus, so association tests used only the typed subset. At a false discovery rate of 0.05, a later analysis linked under 20,000 TCR beta sequences to specific HLA alleles. According to a later genetic analysis, donors in an Asian-associated ancestry cluster had fewer N-insertions in productive TCRs than the approximately 630-donor mean. A group of highly shared sequence variants was considered likely to be a technical artifact of the sequencing pipeline. In both the original and validation cohorts, the classifier was reported to diagnose cytomegalovirus status with high specificity and sensitivity. Presence/absence analyses assumed roughly uniform sequencing depth across donors, an assumption that may not hold. The authors suggested that the approach could potentially be extended to other disease states and immunological phenotypes. Assigning TCR associations to individual alleles was difficult when HLA alleles, especially DR and DQ, strongly co-occurred.

Note on this clone: The target of this receptor is not known. Per-base qualities were not stored, and no clone one base away is much larger.

To prepare the library, the immunoSEQ multiplex PCR assay was applied. For the multiplex PCR, a mixture combining 60 forward primers for TCR Vbeta segments and 13 reverse primers for TCR Jbeta segments was used. Amplification of the CDR3 region of rearranged TCR beta genes was performed with a multiplex PCR assay on genomic DNA. On the Illumina HiSeq System, the amplified TCR beta libraries were sequenced as 87-base-pair reads. The original methods were these. Across the 700 or so repertoires, a later analysis counted about 81 million unique TCR beta chains, about 10 million of which were shared by at least two donors. To remove PCR and sequencing errors, raw reads were error-corrected and collapsed into unique sequences using a nearest-neighbor algorithm that merged closely related sequences. Alignment of CDR3 sequences to IMGT reference sequences was used to assign V, D and J gene segments. For a sequence to be retained, a match of at least six nucleotides was required to both a V gene segment and a J gene segment. A rearrangement counted as productive if the CDR3 had no stop codons and remained in frame with V and J, and every other rearrangement counted as non-productive. Following IMGT convention, CDR3 was defined as the stretch from the second conserved V-encoded cysteine up to the conserved J-encoded phenylalanine. The earlier analysis of 500 to 650 of the donors excluded any sequence lacking an unambiguous match to a single V gene segment. In an earlier analysis of 587 of the donors, V segments were called functional above 56.7% productive rearrangements and were called segregating when the between-donor standard deviation exceeded 5%. A statistical classification framework was developed to diagnose cytomegalovirus status using the catalog of TCR beta chain sequences. A later analysis assigned V and J genes by comparing TCR nucleotide sequences with IMGT/GENE-DB human TR gene sequences. In a later analysis, CDR3 sequences and most-parsimonious VDJ recombination scenarios were assigned using the TCRdist pipeline. A later analysis defined each TCR beta chain by its CDR3 amino acid sequence plus V-gene family, and excluded reads lacking a unique V-gene family. To address suspected cross-contamination and a sequencing artifact, a later analysis removed 450 to 700 highly shared, low-generation-probability nucleotide sequences. In a later analysis, a clonal expansion index was calculated for each public chain from normalized within-repertoire ranks of inferred template counts. A later analysis computed generation probabilities with a VDJ recombination model fitted to out-of-frame rearrangements, and checked the results against IGoR. A later analysis scored TCR-TCR, TCR-HLA and TCR-CMV co-occurrence with hypergeometric tests, applying a repertoire-size bias correction to TCR pairs. In a later analysis, false discovery rates were estimated by permuting HLA or CMV assignments 20 times. In a later analysis, co-occurring TCRs were grouped using DBSCAN, with TCRdist sequence similarity added in when clustering inside HLA-allele-positive subsets. Repertoires with fewer than 30,000 or more than 120,000 public chains were left out of co-occurrence clustering, as were five repertoires with anomalous nucleotide sharing. The table comes from immuneACCESS by way of TCRdb, which keeps in-frame sequences with V and J called. Part of the clones is missing from these tables; in studies checked, under half for an unresolved V gene and the rest for unknown reasons. Clonal size and the V and J genes are those of that table, whereas D and trimming came from the DNA. The sample table lists roughly 150,000 clones, over 50% of them with a count of one. Clones ranked in the top ten supply about 1.5% of the sample.

The cohort was made up of under 800 healthy bone marrow donors. At the time of sampling, every cohort member was nominally healthy, though immune exposures that went unrecorded were likely present. CMV serostatus was positive for roughly 290 and negative for about half of the 666 cohort members, and was not recorded for this donor. A peripheral blood sample was provided by each donor, and peripheral blood mononuclear cells were used for TCR beta sequencing. Genomic DNA extraction from the blood cell samples was performed with the Qiagen DNeasy Blood Extraction Kit. V is pruned by 3 bases and J by 6 bases, leaving 4 bases of the junction without a gene match. The CDR3 sequence holds 13 residues, the cysteine and phenylalanine included. Kept here is only the CDR3 DNA, which spans 39 bases and is read in frame from base 1. From the germline V gene (reference sequence), CDR1 is SEHNR and CDR2 is FQNEAQ.

This receptor was obtained from a human donor in good health. Recombination connected TRBV7-9 to TRBJ2-7, and 8 junctional nucleotides match TRBD2. The specimen sequenced was PBMCs. The CDR3 sequence is CASSFPTSVEQYF. The sequenced DNA is TGTGCCAGCAGCTTCCCGACTAGCGTCGAGCAGTACTTC.